This T cell receptor beta chain was retrieved from a study of identical twins. In every case, the donor was a healthy Caucasian. TCRdb re-analysed the 5' RACE reads in MiXCR, keeping a single row per CDR3 protein. The repertoire holds just under 650,000 distinct CDR3 sequences, just over 7% seen once, with 1.6% in the top ten. Trimming left V 5 bases short and J 7 bases short, with 14 bases between. CDR3 size: 14 residues. Per germline, CDR1 SGHVS and CDR2 FQNEAQ. Overall study results and limits: Findings depended on cross-sectional statistics rather than tracking the same donors. Partly confounded zero-insertion analyses could result from invariant MAIT and iNKT cells. Cord blood beta clonotypes that were abundant carried fewer insertions, and memory repertoires showed no such trend.

Worth noting for this clonotype: What it binds is not known.

These data were also reused for a study on yellow fever vaccine responses in identical twins.

Sequenced: PBMCs. The receptor was derived from a woman aged 18 to 35 in good health. The rearrangement joins TRBV7-8 to TRBJ1-4, with D possibly TRBD1 on 6 matching bases. The CDR3 sequence is CASSTGFGGEKLFF. The CDR3 coding sequence is TGTGCCAGCAGCACAGGGTTTGGAGGTGAAAAACTGTTTTTT.